The 9 T cell receptor beta chains listed next were all sequenced from one sample in a study of blood T cell repertoires in COVID-19. Data came from immunoSEQ multiplex PCR; TCRdb stores just in-frame clones and leaves some out. The sample lists fewer than 120,000 clones; 70% to 90% were seen once. The sample comprised peripheral blood. The origin of the receptors is a woman in her forties or fifties with acute or convalescent COVID-19.

The rearrangement links TRBV28 to TRBJ2-7; 8 positions match TRBD1. Germline V lookup: CDR1 MDHEN, CDR2 SYDVKM. The J segment lost 5 bases and the V segment lost 6 bases, leaving 6 bases of the junction unmatched. The CDR3 is made up of 13 amino acids. CDR3 residues: CASRAGGPHEQYF. As DNA, the CDR3 is TGTGCCAGCAGAGCAGGGGGCCCCCACGAGCAGTACTTC.

The chain's CDR3 is CASSQVGSSYNEQFF. The DNA for the CDR3 is TGTGCCAGCAGCCAAGTCGGGAGTTCCTACAATGAGCAGTTCTTC. V and J are TRBV4-2 and TRBJ2-1; tentative D call: TRBD2 (6 bases). This CDR3 spans 15 amino acids. Trimming took off 1 base at V and 1 base at J, with 8 bases between the two ends. CDR1 and CDR2 (germline): LGHNA, YNFKEQ.

The chain couples TRBV11-2 to TRBJ2-5; no clear D. The CDR3 loop spans 16 amino acids. The germline CDR1 and CDR2 sequences are SGHAT and FQNNGV. V was clipped by 5 bases and J by 0 bases, with 16 bases between them. CDR3 protein: CASSQTGTLYQETQYF. The CDR3 coding sequence is TGTGCCAGCAGCCAAACGGGTACCTTGTACCAAGAGACCCAGTACTTC. The complete variable domain, with remaining parts taken from reference TRBV11-2 and TRBJ2-5, reads EAGVAQSPRYKIIEKRQSVAFWCNPISGHATLYWYQQILGQGPKLLIQFQNNGVVDDSQLPKDRFSAERLKGVDSTLKIQPAKLEDSAVYLCASSQTGTLYQETQYFGPGTRLLVL.

This chain links TRBV30 with TRBJ1-2; a weak D match, TRBD1 (5 bases). This CDR3 has 14 residues. Looked up from germline, CDR1 is GTSNPN and CDR2 is SVGIG (reference sequence). Between the trimmed V and J ends, which lost 2 bases and 2 bases, there was a span of 12 bases. The CDR3 sequence: CAWSLSGSNYGYTF. Here the CDR3 DNA reads TGTGCCTGGAGTCTGTCAGGGTCGAACTATGGCTACACCTTC.

J is TRBJ2-6 and V is TRBV5-1, with D tentatively TRBD1 (5 bases). The germline gives CDR1 SGHRS, CDR2 YFSETQ. The length of the CDR3 is 16 residues. Trimming removed 0 bases from V and 2 bases from J, with 9 bases in between. CDR3: CASSLDRGAGANVLTF. The CDR3 bases are TGCGCCAGCAGCTTGGATAGGGGTGCTGGGGCCAACGTCCTGACTTTC.

V gene TRBV19 combines with J gene TRBJ2-1; 10 nucleotides line up with TRBD1. Per germline, CDR1 LNHDA and CDR2 SQIVND (reference sequence). Trimming took 10 bases from V and 7 from J; bases not matched to a gene: 13. This CDR3 comprises 15 residues. The CDR3 sequence: CATQGWDRGRNEQFF. The CDR3 DNA sequence: TGTGCCACCCAGGGTTGGGACAGGGGTAGGAATGAGCAGTTCTTC. The full variable domain, with the rest looked up from reference TRBV19 and TRBJ2-1, is DGGITQSPKYLFRKEGQNVTLSCEQNLNHDAMYWYRQDPGQGLRLIYYSQIVNDFQKGDIAEGYSVSREKKESFPLTVTSAQKNPTAFYLCATQGWDRGRNEQFFGPGTRLTVL.

The chain is built from TRBV6-6 and TRBJ2-2; 8 bases are shared with TRBD2. CDR1 MNHNY and CDR2 SVGAGI come from the germline V gene (reference sequence). CDR3 length: 17 amino acids. Unmatched junction bases numbered 11, after V lost 5 bases and J lost 3 bases. DNA for the CDR3: TGTGCCAGCAGTCAGCGTAGCGGGATGATGTACACCGGGGAGCTGTTTTTT. This translates into CASSQRSGMMYTGELFF.

This chain joins TRBV11-2 and TRBJ2-1; the D gene is possibly TRBD2 (5 bases). Germline V gives CDR1 SGHAT, CDR2 FQNNGV. This CDR3 spans 13 amino acids. V was trimmed by 3 bases and J by 8 bases, leaving 11 bases between them. CDR3: CASSLSGFDEQFF. CDR3 nucleotide sequence: TGTGCCAGCAGCTTGTCGGGGTTTGATGAGCAGTTCTTC.

The chain employs TRBV3-1 (or the pseudogene TRBV3-2) and TRBJ2-1; possibly TRBD2 for D (6 bases). From germline, CDR1 is LGHDT and CDR2 YNNKEL (reference sequence). The CDR3 has 12 residues. V gave up 0 bases and J gave up 10 bases, with 7 bases separating them. This chain's CDR3 is CASSQDRGEQFF. Written as DNA, the CDR3 is TGTGCCAGCAGCCAAGATCGGGGGGAGCAGTTCTTC.